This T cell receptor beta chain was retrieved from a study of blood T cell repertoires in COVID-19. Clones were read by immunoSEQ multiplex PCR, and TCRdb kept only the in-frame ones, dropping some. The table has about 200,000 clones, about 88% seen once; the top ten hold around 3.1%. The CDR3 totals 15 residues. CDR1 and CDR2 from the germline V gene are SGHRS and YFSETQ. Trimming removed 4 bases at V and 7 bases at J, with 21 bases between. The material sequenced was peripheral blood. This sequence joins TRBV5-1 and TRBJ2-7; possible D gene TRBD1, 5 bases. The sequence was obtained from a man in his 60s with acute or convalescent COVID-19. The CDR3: CASSPVADLSGEQYF. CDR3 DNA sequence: TGCGCCAGCAGCCCTGTGGCGGATCTATCAGGGGAGCAGTACTTC. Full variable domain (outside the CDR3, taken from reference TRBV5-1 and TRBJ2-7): KAGVTQTPRYLIKTRGQQVTLSCSPISGHRSVSWYQQTPGQGLQFLFEYFSETQRNKGNFPGRFSGRQFSNSRSEMNVSTLELGDSALYLCASSPVADLSGEQYFGPGTRLTVT.